This T cell receptor (beta chain) was sequenced in a study of blood T cell repertoires in COVID-19. The CDR3 totals 15 residues. Germline CDR1 and CDR2: MNHEY and SVGEGT. The V gene end was trimmed by 3 bases and the J gene end by 6 bases; junction bases not matched to a gene: 4. This clone has a handful of counts. Sequencing was performed with immunoSEQ multiplex PCR; in TCRdb, only in-frame clones are kept and a portion is missing. The sample records 150,000 or so clones, 88% being singletons. The sequence was obtained from a man in his sixties with acute or convalescent COVID-19. The sample taken for sequencing was peripheral blood. This chain links TRBV6-2 or TRBV6-3 with TRBJ2-2, with 10 bases fitting TRBD2. CDR3 sequence (DNA): TGTGCCAGCAGTTATGCTAGCGGGAGCCCCGGGGAGCTGTTTTTT. It specifies CASSYASGSPGELFF.